The clone carrying this TCR beta chain is a singleton in its sample. The data stem from a study of control samples from healthy donors and cancer patients. The protocol was immunoSEQ multiplex PCR, while the TCRdb copy is restricted to in-frame clones and leaves out a portion. The data hold 60,000 to 70,000 clones, with roughly 84% observed a single time. With 2 bases removed from V and 2 bases from J, the gap between germline ends came to 11 bases. Germline lookup yields CDR1 LNHDA and CDR2 SQIVND (reference sequence). CDR3 size: 15 residues. The chain joins TRBV19 to TRBJ2-3; D gene ambiguous. The sequenced material came from PBMCs. The TCR comes from a woman aged 45-60 years with lung cancer. CDR3 sequence: CASSISSQITDTQYF. The CDR3, as DNA: TGTGCCAGTAGTATAAGTTCACAGATCACAGATACGCAGTATTTT.